The clone carrying this T cell receptor (beta chain) occurred a few times. This CDR3 comprises 14 residues. V was cut by 0 bases and J by 6 bases, with 12 bases left in between. CDR1 SNHLY and CDR2 FYNNEI come from the germline V gene. The sample is drawn from a study of patients and donors after allogeneic stem cell transplantation. MiXCR was run by TCRdb on the RT-PCR reads, yielding one entry per CDR3 protein. The sample carries over 400,000 distinct CDR3 sequences, approximately 16% recorded once. The TCR was taken from a human donor who was either an allogeneic HSCT recipient or a stem cell or donor lymphocyte infusion donor (not recorded which). It is not recorded whose cells these are; they may come from a transplant donor. Sequenced: blood, either unsorted or a sorted T cell fraction (not recorded which). The chain recombines TRBV2 with TRBJ2-7, with D possibly TRBD1 on 6 matching bases. The chain's CDR3 is CASSEARGTGEQYF. The CDR3, as DNA: TGTGCCAGCAGTGAAGCAAGGGGGACCGGCGAGCAGTACTTC.